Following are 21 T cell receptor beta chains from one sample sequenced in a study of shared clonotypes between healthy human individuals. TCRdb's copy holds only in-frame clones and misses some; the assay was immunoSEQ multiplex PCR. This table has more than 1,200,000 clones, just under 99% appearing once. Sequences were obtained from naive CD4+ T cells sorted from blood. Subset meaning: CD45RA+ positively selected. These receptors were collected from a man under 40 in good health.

Here the CDR3 reads CASSPRSDRLAKNIQYF. In DNA, the CDR3 is TGTGCCAGCTCACCACGCTCGGACAGGTTAGCCAAAAACATTCAGTACTTC. The V and J genes are TRBV18 and TRBJ2-4, with 7 bases that match TRBD1. The V and J ends lost 1 base and 0 bases, in that order; junction bases with no gene match: 6. The germline V gene encodes CDR1 KGHSH and CDR2 LQKENI. This CDR3 contains 17 residues.

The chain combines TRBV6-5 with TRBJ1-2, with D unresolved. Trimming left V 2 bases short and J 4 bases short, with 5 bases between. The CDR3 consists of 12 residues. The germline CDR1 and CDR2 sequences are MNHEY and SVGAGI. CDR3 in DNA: TGTGCCAGCAGTTACCAAGGCTATGGCTACACCTTC. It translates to CASSYQGYGYTF.

The CDR3 is CSVGEGGNQPQHF. The CDR3 DNA follows: TGCAGCGTTGGGGAGGGGGGAAATCAGCCCCAGCATTTT. The chain joins TRBV29-1 to TRBJ1-5; a possible D gene is TRBD1 (6 bases). Germline values: CDR1 SQVTM, CDR2 ANQGSEA. The CDR3 is 13 amino acids. With 4 bases removed from V and 4 bases from J, the gap between germline ends came to 11 bases.

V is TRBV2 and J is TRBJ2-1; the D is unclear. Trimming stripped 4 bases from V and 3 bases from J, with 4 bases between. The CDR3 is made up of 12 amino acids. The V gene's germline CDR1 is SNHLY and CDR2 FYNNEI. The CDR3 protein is CASSVGYNEQFF. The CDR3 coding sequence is TGTGCCAGCAGTGTTGGCTACAATGAGCAGTTCTTC. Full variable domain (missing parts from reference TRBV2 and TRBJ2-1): EPEVTQTPSHQVTQMGQEVILRCVPISNHLYFYWYRQILGQKVEFLVSFYNNEISEKSEIFDDQFSVERPDGSNFTLKIRSTKLEDSAMYFCASSVGYNEQFFGPGTRLTVL.

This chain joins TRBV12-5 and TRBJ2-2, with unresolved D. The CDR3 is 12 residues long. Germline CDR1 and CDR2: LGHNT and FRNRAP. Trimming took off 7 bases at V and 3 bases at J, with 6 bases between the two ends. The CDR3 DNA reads TGTGCTAGTGCTTCTTACACCGGGGAGCTGTTTTTT. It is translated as CASASYTGELFF.

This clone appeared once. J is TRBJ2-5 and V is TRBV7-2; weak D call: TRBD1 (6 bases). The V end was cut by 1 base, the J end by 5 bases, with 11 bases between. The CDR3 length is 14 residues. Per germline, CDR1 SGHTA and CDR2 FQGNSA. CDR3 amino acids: CASSLVQGYETQYF. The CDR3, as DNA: TGTGCCAGCAGCTTAGTACAGGGCTATGAGACCCAGTACTTC.

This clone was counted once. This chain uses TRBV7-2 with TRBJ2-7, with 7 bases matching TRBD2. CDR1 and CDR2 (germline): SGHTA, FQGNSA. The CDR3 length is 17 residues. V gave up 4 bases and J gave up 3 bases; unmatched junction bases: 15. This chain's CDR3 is CASSCPRLAGLCYEQYF. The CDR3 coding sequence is TGTGCCAGCAGCTGCCCCCGGTTAGCGGGCCTATGCTACGAGCAGTACTTC.

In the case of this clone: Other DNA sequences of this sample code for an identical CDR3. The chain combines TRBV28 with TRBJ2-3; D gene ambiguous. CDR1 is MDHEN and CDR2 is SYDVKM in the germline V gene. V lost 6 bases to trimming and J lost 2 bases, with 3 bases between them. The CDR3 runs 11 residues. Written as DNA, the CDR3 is TGTGCCAGCAGCTACACAGATACGCAGTATTTT. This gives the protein CASSYTDTQYF.

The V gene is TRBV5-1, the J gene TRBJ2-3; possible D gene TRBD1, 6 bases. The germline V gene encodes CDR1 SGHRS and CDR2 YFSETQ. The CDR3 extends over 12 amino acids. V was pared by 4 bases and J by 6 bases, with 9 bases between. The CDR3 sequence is CASSVDRDTQYF. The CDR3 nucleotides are TGCGCCAGCAGCGTCGACAGGGATACGCAGTATTTT. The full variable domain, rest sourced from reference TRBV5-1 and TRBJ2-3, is KAGVTQTPRYLIKTRGQQVTLSCSPISGHRSVSWYQQTPGQGLQFLFEYFSETQRNKGNFPGRFSGRQFSNSRSEMNVSTLELGDSALYLCASSVDRDTQYFGPGTRLTVL.

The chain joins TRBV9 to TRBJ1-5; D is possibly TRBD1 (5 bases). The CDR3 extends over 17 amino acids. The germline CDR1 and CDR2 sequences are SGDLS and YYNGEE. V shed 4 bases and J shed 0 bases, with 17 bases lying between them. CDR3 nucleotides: TGTGCCAGCAGCATTCCGGGACGGGAGGATAGCAATCAGCCCCAGCATTTT. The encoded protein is CASSIPGREDSNQPQHF.

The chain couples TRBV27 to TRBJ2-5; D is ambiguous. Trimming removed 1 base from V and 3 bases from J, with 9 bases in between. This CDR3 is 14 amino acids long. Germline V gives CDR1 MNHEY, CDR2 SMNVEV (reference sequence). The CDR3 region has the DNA TGTGCCAGCAGTTTATGGGTCGGCGAAGAGACCCAGTACTTC. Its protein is CASSLWVGEETQYF.

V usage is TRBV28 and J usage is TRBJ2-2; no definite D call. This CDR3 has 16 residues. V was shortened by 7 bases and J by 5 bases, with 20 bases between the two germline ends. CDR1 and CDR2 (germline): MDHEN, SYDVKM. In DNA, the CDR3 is TGTGCCAGCACCCTGACGGTCGGGCTACGAACCGGGGAGCTGTTTTTT. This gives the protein CASTLTVGLRTGELFF.

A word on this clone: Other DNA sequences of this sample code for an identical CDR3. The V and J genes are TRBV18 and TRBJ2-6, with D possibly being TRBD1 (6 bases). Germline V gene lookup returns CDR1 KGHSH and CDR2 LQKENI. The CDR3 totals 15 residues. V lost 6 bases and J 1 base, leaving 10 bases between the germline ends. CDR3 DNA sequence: TGTGCCAGCTCGCAAGGGGGTTCTGGGGCCAACGTCCTGACTTTC. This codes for CASSQGGSGANVLTF.

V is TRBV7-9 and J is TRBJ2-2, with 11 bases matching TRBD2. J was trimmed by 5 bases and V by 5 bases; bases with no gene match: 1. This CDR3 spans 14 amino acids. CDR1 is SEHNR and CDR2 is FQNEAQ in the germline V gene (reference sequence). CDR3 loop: CASSPSGGTGELFF. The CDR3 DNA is TGTGCCAGCAGCCCTAGCGGGGGGACCGGGGAGCTGTTTTTT.

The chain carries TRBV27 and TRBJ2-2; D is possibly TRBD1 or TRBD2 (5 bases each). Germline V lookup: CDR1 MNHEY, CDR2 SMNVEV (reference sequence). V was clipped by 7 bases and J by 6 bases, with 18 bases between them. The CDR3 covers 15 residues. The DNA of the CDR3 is TGTGCCAGCACCTTCTCTTGGGGGTCAGCCGGGGAGCTGTTTTTT. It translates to CASTFSWGSAGELFF.

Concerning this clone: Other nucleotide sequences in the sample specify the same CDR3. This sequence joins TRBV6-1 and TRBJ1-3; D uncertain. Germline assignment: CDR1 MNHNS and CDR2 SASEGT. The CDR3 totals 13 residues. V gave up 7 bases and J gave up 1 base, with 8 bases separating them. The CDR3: CASKQASGNTIYF. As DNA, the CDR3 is TGTGCCAGCAAGCAGGCTTCTGGAAACACCATATATTTT.

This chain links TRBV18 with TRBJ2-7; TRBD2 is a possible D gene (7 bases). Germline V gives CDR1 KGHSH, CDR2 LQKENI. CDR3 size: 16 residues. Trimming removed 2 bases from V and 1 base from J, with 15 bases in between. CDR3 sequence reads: CASSPIKGGASYEQYF. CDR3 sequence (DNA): TGTGCCAGCTCACCAATAAAGGGGGGGGCTTCCTACGAGCAGTACTTC.

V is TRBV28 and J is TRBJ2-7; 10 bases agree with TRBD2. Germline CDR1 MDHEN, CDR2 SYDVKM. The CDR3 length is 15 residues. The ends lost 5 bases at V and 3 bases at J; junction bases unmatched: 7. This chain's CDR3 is CASSRPAGGFYEQYF. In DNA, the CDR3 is TGTGCCAGCAGTCGTCCAGCGGGAGGGTTCTACGAGCAGTACTTC.

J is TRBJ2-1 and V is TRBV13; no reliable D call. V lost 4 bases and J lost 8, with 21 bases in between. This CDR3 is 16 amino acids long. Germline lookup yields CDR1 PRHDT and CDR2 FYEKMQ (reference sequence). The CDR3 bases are TGTGCCAGCAGCTCCATCGGGTCCTTCGCCCATCATGAGCAGTTCTTC. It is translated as CASSSIGSFAHHEQFF. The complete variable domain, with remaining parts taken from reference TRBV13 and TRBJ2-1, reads AAGVIQSPRHLIKEKRETATLKCYPIPRHDTVYWYQQGPGQDPQFLISFYEKMQSDKGSIPDRFSAQQFSDYHSELNMSSLELGDSALYFCASSSIGSFAHHEQFFGPGTRLTVL.

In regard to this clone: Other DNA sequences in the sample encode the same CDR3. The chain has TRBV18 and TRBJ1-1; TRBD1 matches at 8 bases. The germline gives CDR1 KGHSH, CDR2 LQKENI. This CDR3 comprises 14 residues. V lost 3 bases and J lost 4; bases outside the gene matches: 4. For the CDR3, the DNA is TGTGCCAGCTCACCCGACAGGGGAGGCACTGAAGCTTTCTTT. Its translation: CASSPDRGGTEAFF.

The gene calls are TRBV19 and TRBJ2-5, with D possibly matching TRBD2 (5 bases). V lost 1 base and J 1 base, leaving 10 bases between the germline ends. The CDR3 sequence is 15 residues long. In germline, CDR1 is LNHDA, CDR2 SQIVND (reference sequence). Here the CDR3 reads CASSIAGELQETQYF. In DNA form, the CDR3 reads TGTGCCAGTAGTATAGCCGGGGAGCTCCAAGAGACCCAGTACTTC.